This T cell receptor (beta chain) emerged from a study of blood T cell repertoires in COVID-19. The V end was cut by 1 base, the J end by 4 bases, with 11 bases between. This CDR3 is 15 amino acids long. The germline CDR1 and CDR2 sequences are LGHDT and YNNKEL (reference sequence). TCRdb's table, derived via immunoSEQ multiplex PCR, lists solely in-frame clones and lacks some. This sample has 250,000 to 300,000 clones; approximately 86% occur once, and the top ten carry approximately 2%. Sequenced: peripheral blood. The receptor's source is a young man with active or convalescent COVID-19. The genes are TRBV3-1 (or the pseudogene TRBV3-2) and TRBJ1-3; D is perhaps TRBD1 (5 bases). The CDR3 DNA follows: TGTGCCAGCAGCCAAGTAGGCAGGGAAGGAAACACCATATATTTT. Its protein is CASSQVGREGNTIYF.